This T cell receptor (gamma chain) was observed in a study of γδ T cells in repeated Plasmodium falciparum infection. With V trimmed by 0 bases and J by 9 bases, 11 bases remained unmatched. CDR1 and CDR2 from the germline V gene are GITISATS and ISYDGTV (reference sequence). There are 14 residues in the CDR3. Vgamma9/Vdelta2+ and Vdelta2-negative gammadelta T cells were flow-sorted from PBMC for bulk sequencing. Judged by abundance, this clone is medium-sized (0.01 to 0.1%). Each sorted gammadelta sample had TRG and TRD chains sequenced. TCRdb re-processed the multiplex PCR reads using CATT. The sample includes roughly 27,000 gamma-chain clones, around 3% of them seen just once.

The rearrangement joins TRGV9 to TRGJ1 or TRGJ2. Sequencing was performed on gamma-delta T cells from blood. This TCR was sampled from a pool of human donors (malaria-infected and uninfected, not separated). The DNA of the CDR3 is TGTGCCTTGTGGGAGGTGCAAGGTCATTGTAAGAAACTCTTT. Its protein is CALWEVQGHCKKLF.